Below, 10 T cell receptor beta chains from the same sample are listed, as sequenced in a study of blood T cells in healthy people across ages. The use of a sample-barcoded 5' primer and a J-beta primer mix characterized a second PCR of about 7 to 12 cycles. TCRdb reprocessed the 5' RACE reads with MiXCR, giving one entry per CDR3 protein. Here the sample spans 600,000 or so distinct CDR3 sequences, under 30% being singletons. The sample consisted of blood. The receptors were sampled from a woman at least 80 years old in good health.

The chain employs TRBV6-1 and TRBJ2-5; D is unclear. V lost 2 bases to trimming and J lost 13 bases, with 14 bases between them. Germline CDR1 MNHNS, CDR2 SASEGT. The CDR3 contains 12 residues. The CDR3 nucleotides read TGTGCCAGCAGTGAACTAAGCGTCGAGCGGTACTTC. Its protein product is CASSELSVERYF.

The chain recombines TRBV12-3 or TRBV12-4 with TRBJ2-2, with D possibly being TRBD2 (6 bases). The CDR3 contains 15 residues. The V gene lost 3 bases and the J gene lost 2 bases, with 10 bases spanning the gap. The DNA for the CDR3 is TGTGCCAGCAGTTTCGGGGGACGAAACACCGGGGAGCTGTTTTTT. Its protein is CASSFGGRNTGELFF.

This clonotype was recorded many times. This chain joins TRBV20-1 and TRBJ2-1, with TRBD2 matching 14 bases. Germline V gives CDR1 DFQATT, CDR2 SNEGSKA (reference sequence). The CDR3 covers 16 residues. Trimming removed 6 bases from V and 5 bases from J; junction bases left unmatched: 9. The CDR3 DNA follows: TGCAGTGCCCGGACTAGCGGGGGGTCCCTTAACAATGAGCAGTTCTTC. This gives the protein CSARTSGGSLNNEQFF.

This clonotype was seen a few times. One end of the junction varies from germline; a read error may be responsible. J is TRBJ2-1 and V is TRBV6-5; D unclear. Per germline, CDR1 MNHEY and CDR2 SVGAGI. The CDR3 contains 13 residues. Here the CDR3 DNA reads TGTGTCAGCAGCCCTAGGTCCTACAATGAGCAGTTCTTC. Protein product: CVSSPRSYNEQFF.

This clonotype was counted a few times. The rearrangement uses TRBV20-1 and TRBJ1-5; D is undetermined. Trimming shortened V by 5 bases and J by 0 bases, and 11 bases separated the two germline ends. The CDR3 contains 14 residues. Germline V gene lookup returns CDR1 DFQATT and CDR2 SNEGSKA (reference sequence). The CDR3 DNA follows: TGCAGTGCTCTAGGACTGACTAGCAATCAGCCCCAGCATTTT. Translation gives CSALGLTSNQPQHF.

V is TRBV5-1 and J is TRBJ2-2; TRBD2 matches 13 bases. Germline CDR1 and CDR2: SGHRS and YFSETQ. The CDR3 length is 17 residues. V was pared by 4 bases and J by 6 bases, with 9 bases of the junction left unmatched. CDR3 protein: CASSHATSGRASGELFF. DNA of the CDR3: TGCGCCAGCAGCCACGCCACTAGCGGGAGGGCCTCCGGGGAGCTGTTTTTT.

About this clonotype itself: This may stem from a read error, because a much larger clone lies one nucleotide away. V gene TRBV20-1 combines with J gene TRBJ2-5; 9 nucleotides agree with TRBD2. The length of the CDR3 is 15 residues. V lost 1 base, J lost 6 bases, and 9 bases stayed unmatched. CDR1 and CDR2 from the germline V gene are DFQATT and SNEGSKA (reference sequence). The CDR3 DNA follows: TGCAGTGCTAGAGTGGAGCGGGGGGCGGGGAAGACCCAGTACTTC. It yields the protein CSARVERGAGKTQYF.

V usage is TRBV5-1 and J usage is TRBJ2-1, with 11 nucleotides matching TRBD1. CDR3 size: 16 residues. CDR1 is SGHRS and CDR2 is YFSETQ in the germline V gene. V lost 0 bases and J lost 7; bases outside the gene matches: 6. CDR3 nucleotide sequence: TGCGCCAGCAGCTTGGCGGGACAGGGGGTACCTAATGAGCAGTTCTTC. It yields the protein CASSLAGQGVPNEQFF. The full variable domain, with the rest looked up from reference TRBV5-1 and TRBJ2-1, is KAGVTQTPRYLIKTRGQQVTLSCSPISGHRSVSWYQQTPGQGLQFLFEYFSETQRNKGNFPGRFSGRQFSNSRSEMNVSTLELGDSALYLCASSLAGQGVPNEQFFGPGTRLTVL.

This clonotype was seen a single time. At one end, the junction sequence differs from germline, possibly due to a read error. This sequence joins TRBV30 and TRBJ1-1, with a tentative D call TRBD1 (6 bases). Looked up from germline, CDR1 is GTSNPN and CDR2 is SVGIG (reference sequence). The CDR3 is 12 amino acids. The CDR3 nucleotides read TGTGCCCGGAGTATAACAGGGTCCGAAGCTTTCTTT. It codes for CARSITGSEAFF. The full variable domain, its missing parts supplied by reference TRBV30 and TRBJ1-1, is SQTIHQWPATLVQPVGSPLSLECTVEGTSNPNLYWYRQAAGRGLQLLFYSVGIGQISSEVPQNLSASRPQDRQFILSSKKLLLSDSGFYLCARSITGSEAFFGQGTRLTVV.

This clonotype was seen many times. This chain connects TRBV6-1 to TRBJ2-5; TRBD2 matches at 9 bases. Germline values: CDR1 MNHNS, CDR2 SASEGT. V shed 5 bases and J 0 bases; nucleotides not matched to a gene: 4. The CDR3 covers 15 residues. The CDR3 sequence is CASSLAGSDQETQYF. The CDR3 DNA reads TGTGCCAGCAGTCTAGCGGGGAGCGACCAAGAGACCCAGTACTTC.